This T cell receptor beta chain was profiled in a study of T-cell reconstitution after alpha-beta-depleted transplantation in children. Germline V gene lookup returns CDR1 SGDLS and CDR2 YYNGEE. The J segment lost 0 bases and the V segment lost 3 bases, leaving 7 bases of the junction unmatched. CDR3 size: 17 residues. For this clonotype: The antigen is undetermined.

The TCRbeta library was prepared with unique molecular identifiers. TCRdb fed the PCR reads into MiXCR, producing one record per CDR3 protein. The sample holds fewer than 400,000 distinct CDR3 sequences, 23% seen once. Regarding the study as a whole: Reported findings indicate that, about two months after transplant, alpha-beta T cells came from several hundred expanded clones, which were derived from non-depleted graft cells. Among T cells one year after transplant, newly produced cells accounted for most counts and diversity. It was surviving recipient T cells and thymic progenitors that gave some patients high TCRbeta diversity at day 60.

The V gene is TRBV9, the J gene TRBJ2-1; 9 bases map to TRBD2. The clonotype was recovered from a male patient aged 10 to 17 who had a stem cell transplant for acute lymphoblastic leukemia, so the T cells may come from the graft donor. The source was PBMCs, mostly from graft donor cells, collected 180 days after TCRalphabeta/CD19-depleted stem cell transplant. The CDR3 here is CASSGFLAGSSYNEQFF. The DNA for the CDR3 is TGTGCCAGCAGCGGATTTCTAGCGGGGAGCTCCTACAATGAGCAGTTCTTC.